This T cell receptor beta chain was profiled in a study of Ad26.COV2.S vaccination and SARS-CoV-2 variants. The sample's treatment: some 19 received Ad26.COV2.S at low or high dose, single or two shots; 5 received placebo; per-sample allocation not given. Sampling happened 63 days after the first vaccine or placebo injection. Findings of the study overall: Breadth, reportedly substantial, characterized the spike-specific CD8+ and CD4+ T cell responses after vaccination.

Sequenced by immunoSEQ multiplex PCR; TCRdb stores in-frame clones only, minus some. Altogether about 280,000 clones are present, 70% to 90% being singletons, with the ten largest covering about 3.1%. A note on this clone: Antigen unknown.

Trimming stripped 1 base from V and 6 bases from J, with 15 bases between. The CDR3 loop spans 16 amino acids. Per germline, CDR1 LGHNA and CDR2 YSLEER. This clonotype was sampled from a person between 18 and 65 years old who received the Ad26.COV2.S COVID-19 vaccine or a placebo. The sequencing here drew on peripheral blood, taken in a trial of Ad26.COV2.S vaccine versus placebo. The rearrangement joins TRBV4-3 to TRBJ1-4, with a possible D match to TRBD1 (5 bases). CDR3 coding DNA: TGCGCCAGCAGCCAAGGGGGCTTAAATGGTGATGAAAAACTGTTTTTT. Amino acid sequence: CASSQGGLNGDEKLFF.